This record looks at one T cell receptor beta chain sequence and its context. Its antigen is not identified. Expressed TCRB transcripts were sequenced because the entire RNA isolate underwent reverse transcription. TCRdb's table, derived via immunoSEQ multiplex PCR, lists solely in-frame clones and lacks some. The table records about 260,000 clones, 68% of them present only once. This record belongs to a study of beta chain features in type 1 diabetes. Notes on the study in general: Naive, central memory and Treg TCRB repertoires appeared more alike in patients than in healthy donors.

The sample consisted of naive CD4+ T cells from blood. This clonotype was obtained from a man under 40 in good health.

Here the CDR3 reads CASSQVAGPTIAKNIQYF. In DNA form, the CDR3 reads TGCGCCAGCAGCCAAGTGGCGGGGCCAACCATAGCCAAAAACATTCAGTACTTC. The rearrangement uses TRBV4-1 and TRBJ2-4, with D perhaps TRBD2 (6 bases). Germline CDR1 MGHRA, CDR2 YSYEKL. Trimming left V 1 base short and J 0 bases short, with 16 bases between. The length of the CDR3 is 18 residues.